A selection of T cell receptor beta chains follows, all from one sample in a study of blood T cell repertoires in COVID-19. Method: immunoSEQ multiplex PCR; TCRdb's copy keeps in-frame clones and lacks some. In the table there are under 300,000 clones, around 81% of which are singletons. The sequencing input was peripheral blood. These receptors originate from a woman aged 55 to 70 with active or convalescent COVID-19. CDR3s include the opening cysteine and the closing phenylalanine or tryptophan. D genes are given only for firm matches. Clone size appears in some rows only: once, few, many, or a class for an expanded clone.

V gene: TRBV21-1
D gene: -
clone size: -
J gene: TRBJ1-5
CDR3 length: 17
CDR3 DNA: TGTGCCAGCAGCAAACGAGAACCGGGACAGAATGACGAGCCCCAGCATTTT
CDR3 protein: CASSKREPGQNDEPQHF

V gene: TRBV7-8
D gene: TRBD2
clone size: -
J gene: TRBJ2-5
CDR3 length: 15
CDR3 DNA: TGTGCCAGCAGCTGGGTTAGCGGGTTGGAAGAGACCCAGTACTTC
CDR3 protein: CASSWVSGLEETQYF

V gene: TRBV3-1/TRBV3-2
D gene: -
clone size: -
J gene: TRBJ2-4
CDR3 length: 13
CDR3 DNA: TGTGCCAGCAGCTTGACAGAGAAAAACATTCAGTACTTC
CDR3 protein: CASSLTEKNIQYF

V gene: TRBV18
D gene: -
clone size: -
J gene: TRBJ1-1
CDR3 length: 14
CDR3 DNA: TGTGCCAGCTCACCCTCCGGGACTACGCCTGAAGCTTTCTTT
CDR3 protein: CASSPSGTTPEAFF

V gene: TRBV7-3
D gene: -
clone size: -
J gene: TRBJ2-2
CDR3 length: 15
CDR3 DNA: TGTGCCAGCAGCTTAAACCGGGCGGGCACCGGGGAGCTGTTTTTT
CDR3 protein: CASSLNRAGTGELFF

V gene: TRBV28
D gene: -
clone size: -
J gene: TRBJ1-2
CDR3 length: 13
CDR3 DNA: TGTGCCAGCAGTTTAGTAGCTAACTATGGCTACACCTTC
CDR3 protein: CASSLVANYGYTF

V gene: TRBV5-1
D gene: TRBD2
clone size: -
J gene: TRBJ2-3
CDR3 length: 16
CDR3 DNA: TGCGCCAGCAGCTTGATTAGCGGGAGGTCCACAGATACGCAGTATTTT
CDR3 protein: CASSLISGRSTDTQYF

V gene: TRBV6-5
D gene: TRBD2
clone size: -
J gene: TRBJ2-1
CDR3 length: 14
CDR3 DNA: TGTGCCAGCAGTTACTCGGGACTAGCGGAAGAGCAGTTCTTC
CDR3 protein: CASSYSGLAEEQFF

V gene: TRBV29-1
D gene: -
clone size: -
J gene: TRBJ2-1
CDR3 length: 15
CDR3 DNA: TGCAGCGTCGATACAGGACAGCGGGACTTAAGTGAGCAGTTCTTC
CDR3 protein: CSVDTGQRDLSEQFF

V gene: TRBV6-5
D gene: TRBD2
clone size: -
J gene: TRBJ2-1
CDR3 length: 16
CDR3 DNA: TGTGCCAGCAGTTACCTTTTTGCGGGAGTACACAATGAGCAGTTCTTC
CDR3 protein: CASSYLFAGVHNEQFF

V gene: TRBV18
D gene: TRBD2
clone size: -
J gene: TRBJ2-4
CDR3 length: 18
CDR3 DNA: TGTGCCAGCTCACCGACATCATTAGCGGGGAGAGCCAAAAACATTCAGTACTTC
CDR3 protein: CASSPTSLAGRAKNIQYF

V gene: TRBV13
D gene: TRBD1
clone size: -
J gene: TRBJ1-1
CDR3 length: 15
CDR3 DNA: TGTGCCAGCAGAGCCCGGGACAGGGGGCTCACTGAAGCTTTCTTT
CDR3 protein: CASRARDRGLTEAFF

V gene: TRBV19
D gene: TRBD2
clone size: once
J gene: TRBJ2-2
CDR3 length: 17
CDR3 DNA: TGTGCCAGTAGTATGCGACTAGCGGGGGGGCACACCGGGGAGCTGTTTTTT
CDR3 protein: CASSMRLAGGHTGELFF

V gene: TRBV5-1
D gene: TRBD1
clone size: -
J gene: TRBJ1-1
CDR3 length: 15
CDR3 DNA: TGCGCCAGCAGCTTGGAGGGACAGGGGAACACTGAAGCTTTCTTT
CDR3 protein: CASSLEGQGNTEAFF

V gene: TRBV20-1
D gene: -
clone size: -
J gene: TRBJ2-1
CDR3 length: 11
CDR3 DNA: TGCAGTGCTAGAGCCGACAATGAGCAGTTCTTC
CDR3 protein: CSARADNEQFF

V gene: TRBV6-5
D gene: -
clone size: -
J gene: TRBJ1-2
CDR3 length: 15
CDR3 DNA: TGTGCCAGCAGTTACTCCTCACAGGCCGTCTATGGCTACACCTTC
CDR3 protein: CASSYSSQAVYGYTF

V gene: TRBV11-1
D gene: TRBD2
clone size: -
J gene: TRBJ2-1
CDR3 length: 16
CDR3 DNA: TGTGCCAGCAGCTTAGCCGGGACTAGCGTCTACAATGAGCAGTTCTTC
CDR3 protein: CASSLAGTSVYNEQFF

V gene: TRBV6-1
D gene: -
clone size: -
J gene: TRBJ1-1
CDR3 length: 14
CDR3 DNA: TGTGCCAGCAGTGAGAGGCGAGTGGTCACTGAAGCTTTCTTT
CDR3 protein: CASSERRVVTEAFF

V gene: TRBV6-1
D gene: -
clone size: few
J gene: TRBJ2-7
CDR3 length: 14
CDR3 DNA: TGTGCCAGCAGTGAACGGGGGGCAGCTTACGAGCAGTACTTC
CDR3 protein: CASSERGAAYEQYF

V gene: TRBV2
D gene: TRBD1
clone size: -
J gene: TRBJ2-5
CDR3 length: 13
CDR3 DNA: TGTGCCAGCATGCGGGACAGGGGGGAGACCCAGTACTTC
CDR3 protein: CASMRDRGETQYF

V gene: TRBV5-4
D gene: TRBD2
clone size: once
J gene: TRBJ2-3
CDR3 length: 16
CDR3 DNA: TGTGCCAGCAGCTTACCTAGCGGGAGAGGCACAGATACGCAGTATTTT
CDR3 protein: CASSLPSGRGTDTQYF

V gene: TRBV29-1
D gene: -
clone size: -
J gene: TRBJ2-5
CDR3 length: 15
CDR3 DNA: TGCAGCGGAGGAGGCGGAGGGTCAGAAAGAGAGACCCAGTACTTC
CDR3 protein: CSGGGGGSERETQYF

V gene: TRBV6-1
D gene: -
clone size: -
J gene: TRBJ1-3
CDR3 length: 14
CDR3 DNA: TGTGCCAGCAGTGAACAGGGAACTGGAAACACCATATATTTT
CDR3 protein: CASSEQGTGNTIYF

V gene: TRBV5-6
D gene: TRBD1
clone size: -
J gene: TRBJ1-1
CDR3 length: 15
CDR3 DNA: TGTGCCAGCAGCTCCTGGGACAGAACTTCCCCCGAAGCTTTCTTT
CDR3 protein: CASSSWDRTSPEAFF

V gene: TRBV11-3
D gene: -
clone size: -
J gene: TRBJ2-1
CDR3 length: 13
CDR3 DNA: TGTGCCAGCAGCTTAGTAGGAGGTAATGAGCAGTTCTTC
CDR3 protein: CASSLVGGNEQFF

V gene: TRBV18
D gene: TRBD1
clone size: -
J gene: TRBJ1-4
CDR3 length: 19
CDR3 DNA: TGTGCCAGCTCAACTCCACGTGGGACAGGGGCAGCGGGTAATGAAAAACTGTTTTTT
CDR3 protein: CASSTPRGTGAAGNEKLFF

V gene: TRBV7-8
D gene: -
clone size: few
J gene: TRBJ2-1
CDR3 length: 15
CDR3 DNA: TGTGCCAGCAGCTTATTCGAGAGCTCCTACAATGAGCAGTTCTTC
CDR3 protein: CASSLFESSYNEQFF

V gene: TRBV19
D gene: -
clone size: -
J gene: TRBJ1-4
CDR3 length: 16
CDR3 DNA: TGTGCCAGTACCCGCAGGGGTCAGGAAGTCTTTGGAAAACTGTTTTTT
CDR3 protein: CASTRRGQEVFGKLFF